This T cell receptor (beta chain) was identified during a study of cytomegalovirus exposure and HLA in healthy donors. Overall study results and limits: Other equally common chains were less clonally expanded than HLA-associated TCR beta chains, a later analysis showed. In vitro confirmation showed three CMV-associated chains to be CMV antigen specific.

On this clone itself: The antigen is unknown.

The CDR3 sequence is 16 residues long. V shed 3 bases and J 7 bases; nucleotides not matched to a gene: 10. Per germline, CDR1 LNHDA and CDR2 SQIVND (reference sequence). Vbeta (60) and Jbeta (13) primers were used in the PCR. Libraries were prepared by immunoSEQ multiplex PCR; TCRdb keeps only in-frame clonotypes and omits some of them. The repertoire holds roughly 250,000 clones, approximately 80% seen once, with roughly 0.31% in the top ten. All the people who gave samples were healthy bone marrow donors. The specimen was PBMCs. The source is a girl aged 2 to 9 in good health and CMV-seronegative. V and J are TRBV19 and TRBJ1-4; 8 bases agree with TRBD1. CDR3 sequence (DNA): TGTGCCAGTAGTATCCGCCCCCAGGGGGCAGGTGAAAAACTGTTTTTT. Its protein product is CASSIRPQGAGEKLFF.